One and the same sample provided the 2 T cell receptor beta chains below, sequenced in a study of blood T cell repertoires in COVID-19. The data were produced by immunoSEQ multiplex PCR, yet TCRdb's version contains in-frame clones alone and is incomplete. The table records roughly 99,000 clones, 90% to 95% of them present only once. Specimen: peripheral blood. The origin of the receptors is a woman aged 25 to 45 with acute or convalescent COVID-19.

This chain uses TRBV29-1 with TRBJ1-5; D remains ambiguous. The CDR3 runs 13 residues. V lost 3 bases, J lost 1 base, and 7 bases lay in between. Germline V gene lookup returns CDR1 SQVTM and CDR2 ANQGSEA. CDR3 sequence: CSVEVQSNQPQHF. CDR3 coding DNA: TGCAGCGTTGAGGTACAGAGCAATCAGCCCCAGCATTTT.

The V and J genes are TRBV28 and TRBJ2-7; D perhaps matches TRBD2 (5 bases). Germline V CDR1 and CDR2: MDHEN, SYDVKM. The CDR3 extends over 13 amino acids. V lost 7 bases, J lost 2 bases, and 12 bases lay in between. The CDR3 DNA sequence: TGTGCCAGCAAAATGGACTTCCCCTACGAGCAGTACTTC. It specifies CASKMDFPYEQYF.